This T cell receptor (beta chain) was identified during a study of T cell responses to AZD1222 COVID-19 vaccine. Study outcomes and limitations: A mostly white British donor set with more females was recruited, and clonal diversity was possibly underestimated. Regions 160-218 and 743-854 dominated among vaccine-associated CD4 TCRs spanning spike.

Assay used: immunoSEQ multiplex PCR; TCRdb lists only in-frame clones, some missing. The sample has about 150,000 clones, 80% to 90% seen once. The CDR3 sequence is 17 residues long. Between the trimmed V and J ends, which lost 5 bases and 4 bases, there was a span of 22 bases. CDR1 and CDR2 from the germline V gene are SGHTA and FQGNSA. Comments on this clone: Its specificity is unknown.

The source was peripheral blood, collected 28 days after the second AZD1222 dose. The source is an adult who received the AZD1222 COVID-19 vaccine. This sequence joins TRBV7-2 and TRBJ2-3, with D tentatively TRBD2 (6 bases). The CDR3 DNA reads as TGTGCCAGCAGCCCGCTCCTGCGGGGAGGATGGGCAGATACGCAGTATTTT. This sequence encodes CASSPLLRGGWADTQYF.